This entry lists 26 T cell receptor beta chains sequenced from one sample in a study of T cells in Graves' hyperthyroidism and ophthalmopathy. Amplification yielded TCR beta CDR3 regions, with RNA transcripts as the source. The HTBI primer set was used in a first-round RT-PCR of the TCR CDR3. TCRdb passed the multiplex PCR reads through MiXCR, listing each CDR3 protein once. The sample has hundreds of thousands of distinct CDR3 sequences, 15% to 20% seen once. Sequenced: blood. These receptors were collected from a woman under 30 with Graves' hyperthyroidism.

This rearrangement joins TRBV12-3 or TRBV12-4 to TRBJ1-5, with 9 bases fitting TRBD1. The CDR3 sequence is 13 residues long. The J segment lost 6 bases and the V segment lost 5 bases, leaving 2 bases of the junction unmatched. This chain's CDR3 is CASSRTGAQPQHF. In DNA, the CDR3 is TGTGCCAGCAGTCGGACAGGGGCTCAGCCCCAGCATTTT.

Only a few counts were recorded for this clonotype. This chain uses TRBV13 with TRBJ2-7; 7 bases map to TRBD2. Trimming took 5 bases from V and 7 from J; bases not matched to a gene: 5. Germline CDR1 PRHDT, CDR2 FYEKMQ (reference sequence). CDR3 length equals 12 residues. The CDR3 sequence: CASSRTSVEQYF. In DNA, the CDR3 is TGTGCCAGCAGCCGTACTAGCGTTGAGCAGTACTTC.

The chain has TRBV15 and TRBJ2-5, with D unclear. V shed 0 bases and J shed 4 bases, with 12 bases lying between them. Germline lookup yields CDR1 LNHNV and CDR2 YYDKDF (reference sequence). CDR3 length: 15 amino acids. CDR3 bases: TGTGCCACCAGCAGAGATCTTAATGCCGTAGAGACCCAGTACTTC. This translates into CATSRDLNAVETQYF.

The chain joins TRBV29-1 to TRBJ2-1; D remains ambiguous. This CDR3 is 12 amino acids long. CDR1 is SQVTM, CDR2 ANQGSEA, per germline. Trimming took off 6 bases at V and 4 bases at J, with 10 bases between the two ends. CDR3 nucleotides: TGCAGCGTGGGGTTTTCTTACAATGAGCAGTTCTTC. Its translation: CSVGFSYNEQFF.

This clonotype was found many times. V is TRBV28 and J is TRBJ2-1, with D unresolved. The germline CDR1 and CDR2 sequences are MDHEN and SYDVKM. CDR3 length: 16 amino acids. V lost 5 bases to trimming and J lost 0 bases, with 14 bases between them. The CDR3 DNA reads as TGTGCCAGCAGTGCCCCTCGGTCGAGCTCCTACAATGAGCAGTTCTTC. Its translation is CASSAPRSSSYNEQFF.

V usage is TRBV19 and J usage is TRBJ2-6; D possibly corresponds to TRBD2 (7 bases). Trimming cost V 9 bases and J 0 bases, with 18 bases left between them. CDR1 LNHDA and CDR2 SQIVND come from the germline V gene (reference sequence). CDR3 length: 17 amino acids. The CDR3 reads CASDRGRARSGANVLTF. In nucleotides, the CDR3 is TGTGCCAGCGATAGGGGGAGGGCCCGCTCTGGGGCCAACGTCCTGACTTTC.

The chain carries TRBV6-5 and TRBJ1-2; D gene uncertain. Trimming took off 0 bases at V and 5 bases at J, with 19 bases between the two ends. Germline CDR1 reads MNHEY; CDR2 reads SVGAGI. The CDR3 consists of 17 residues. In DNA, the CDR3 is TGTGCCAGCAGTTACTCGATGAGTACCGGTACAGCGTATGGCTACACCTTC. Protein: CASSYSMSTGTAYGYTF.

This clonotype was observed a few times. The rearrangement links TRBV9 to TRBJ2-7; a possible D gene is TRBD2 (7 bases). The CDR3 sequence is 14 residues long. Looked up from germline, CDR1 is SGDLS and CDR2 is YYNGEE. The V gene lost 0 bases and the J gene lost 5 bases, with 12 bases spanning the gap. The DNA for the CDR3 is TGTGCCAGCAGCGTAGTTGGGGGGGGCGACGAGCAGTACTTC. This codes for CASSVVGGGDEQYF.

In its sample, this clonotype was seen a few times. Possible read error: a much larger clone is one base away. CDR3 sequence: CASSKTLAGSYNEQYF. In nucleotides, the CDR3 is TGTGCCAGCTCCAAGACCCTAGCGGGATCCTACAATGAGCAGTACTTC. The chain uses TRBV28 and TRBJ2-1; 9 nucleotides agree with TRBD2. The J call is doubtful: the DNA matches TRBJ2-7 better. This CDR3 has 16 residues. Germline V CDR1 and CDR2: MDHEN, SYDVKM.

This clonotype appeared a few times. The gene calls are TRBV6-1 and TRBJ1-1, with 7 bases aligning to TRBD1. There are 13 residues in the CDR3. The germline CDR1 and CDR2 sequences are MNHNS and SASEGT. Losses at the gene ends were 8 bases for V and 0 bases for J; bases not matched to a gene: 3. CDR3 sequence: CASQGGMNTEAFF. CDR3 sequence (DNA): TGTGCCAGCCAGGGGGGGATGAACACTGAAGCTTTCTTT.

This clonotype was counted many times. V is TRBV12-3 or TRBV12-4 and J is TRBJ1-6; a possible D gene is TRBD1 (6 bases). CDR3 length equals 15 residues. The V end was cut by 1 base, the J end by 9 bases, with 13 bases between. The CDR3 nucleotides read TGTGCCAGCAGTTTAGGCGGCAGGGGACTTTCACCCCTCCACTTT. Translation gives CASSLGGRGLSPLHF.

This clonotype appeared a few times. The rearrangement joins TRBV7-8 to TRBJ1-2; perhaps TRBD1 as D (6 bases). The CDR3 contains 13 residues. The V end lost 0 bases, the J end lost 4 bases, and 6 bases lay between the germline ends. The germline CDR1 and CDR2 sequences are SGHVS and FQNEAQ. Here the CDR3 reads CASSLADSYGYTF. In nucleotides, the CDR3 is TGTGCCAGCAGCTTAGCGGACAGCTATGGCTACACCTTC.

The V and J genes are TRBV27 and TRBJ1-6; D not certain. This CDR3 comprises 15 residues. V was trimmed by 3 bases and J by 7 bases, leaving 13 bases between them. CDR1 MNHEY and CDR2 SMNVEV come from the germline V gene (reference sequence). DNA for the CDR3: TGTGCCAGCAGTTTTTCTGGACCGAAGAATTCACCCCTCCACTTT. Translating gives CASSFSGPKNSPLHF.

The rearrangement links TRBV19 to TRBJ2-1, with unresolved D. Deletions cut 3 bases from V and 6 bases from J, with 9 bases between. Per the germline V gene, CDR1 is LNHDA and CDR2 is SQIVND (reference sequence). This CDR3 spans 13 amino acids. The CDR3 DNA sequence: TGTGCCAGTAGTATTAGGCCCTCCAATGAGCAGTTCTTC. Encoded protein: CASSIRPSNEQFF. Using reference TRBV19 and TRBJ2-1 for the parts outside the CDR3, the full variable domain is DGGITQSPKYLFRKEGQNVTLSCEQNLNHDAMYWYRQDPGQGLRLIYYSQIVNDFQKGDIAEGYSVSREKKESFPLTVTSAQKNPTAFYLCASSIRPSNEQFFGPGTRLTVL.

The chain couples TRBV5-1 to TRBJ1-2, with 10 bases that match TRBD1. The V gene end was trimmed by 4 bases and the J gene end by 5 bases; junction bases not matched to a gene: 11. Germline CDR1 reads SGHRS; CDR2 reads YFSETQ. The CDR3 is 16 amino acids. DNA for the CDR3: TGCGCCAGCAGCCCCGACAGGGGGCCGTCTCGGTATGGCTACACCTTC. As protein: CASSPDRGPSRYGYTF.

This rearrangement joins TRBV20-1 to TRBJ2-2, with 8 positions matching TRBD2. This CDR3 spans 16 amino acids. After removal of 1 base from V and 5 bases from J, the junction contained 9 bases not matched to a gene. Germline V gives CDR1 DFQATT, CDR2 SNEGSKA (reference sequence). DNA for the CDR3: TGCAGTGCTAGAGGCCGGGGGGGCGGGGGGACCGGGGAGCTGTTTTTT. It is translated as CSARGRGGGGTGELFF.

There are a few counts of this clonotype. The V gene is TRBV11-2, the J gene TRBJ2-2, with D maybe TRBD1 (5 bases). The CDR3 covers 16 residues. Trimming removed 5 bases at V and 0 bases at J, with 13 bases between. Per the germline V gene, CDR1 is SGHAT and CDR2 is FQNNGV. The CDR3 region has the DNA TGTGCCAGCAGCCACGTCCTAGGGGCGAACACCGGGGAGCTGTTTTTT. Amino acid sequence: CASSHVLGANTGELFF.

The rearrangement links TRBV28 to TRBJ2-1; TRBD1 matches 10 bases. The germline gives CDR1 MDHEN, CDR2 SYDVKM. This CDR3 region has 22 residues. The V segment lost 5 bases and the J segment 1 base; nucleotides outside the gene matches: 23. The CDR3, as DNA: TGTGCCAGCAGTCGACGACAGGGGGCGCAGGTTGACCCACTAGAGTCCTACAATGAGCAGTTCTTC. Translation gives CASSRRQGAQVDPLESYNEQFF.

There are many counts of this clonotype. This chain connects TRBV6-1 to TRBJ2-3; tentative D call: TRBD1 (6 bases). CDR3 length equals 17 residues. The V end lost 5 bases, the J end lost 1 base, and 19 bases lay between the germline ends. Germline V lookup: CDR1 MNHNS, CDR2 SASEGT. The CDR3 protein is CASSFRRRGWGTDTQYF. The DNA of the CDR3 is TGTGCCAGCAGTTTCCGTCGCAGGGGATGGGGCACAGATACGCAGTATTTT.

This clonotype has a count of ten or more. The chain couples TRBV20-1 to TRBJ2-7, with D possibly matching TRBD2 (6 bases). This CDR3 spans 17 amino acids. Trimming left V 2 bases short and J 3 bases short, with 23 bases between. CDR1 is DFQATT and CDR2 is SNEGSKA in the germline V gene (reference sequence). This CDR3 is CSARRSWGVALDYEQYF. The DNA for the CDR3 is TGCAGTGCTAGACGCAGCTGGGGGGTAGCGCTGGACTACGAGCAGTACTTC.

This clonotype came up a few times. This chain links TRBV7-9 with TRBJ2-7, with 8 bases that match TRBD2. CDR3 length equals 16 residues. The V gene's germline CDR1 is SEHNR and CDR2 FQNEAQ (reference sequence). V lost 5 bases to trimming and J lost 3 bases; unmatched junction nucleotides: 12. CDR3 DNA sequence: TGTGCCAGCAGCCCGCTGGGGAGCGGGGGAGACTACGAGCAGTACTTC. It encodes CASSPLGSGGDYEQYF.

This clonotype came up many times. The chain combines TRBV6-6 with TRBJ2-7, with 10 bases that match TRBD1. V trimming: 1 base; J trimming: 4 bases; junction bases outside the gene matches: 4. Germline V gene data show CDR1 as MNHNY and CDR2 as SVGAGI (reference sequence). This CDR3 spans 15 amino acids. The CDR3 bases are TGTGCCAGCAGTTACTTCCCGGGACAGGGGTACGAGCAGTACTTC. This gives the protein CASSYFPGQGYEQYF.

V gene TRBV5-1 combines with J gene TRBJ2-5; tentatively, D is TRBD1 or TRBD2 (5 bases each). The CDR3 consists of 14 residues. V dropped 0 bases and J dropped 5 bases, with 11 bases sitting between them. Germline V gene sequence: CDR1 SGHRS, CDR2 YFSETQ. The CDR3 region is CASSLGDPGETQYF. CDR3 coding DNA: TGCGCCAGCAGCTTGGGGGACCCGGGCGAGACCCAGTACTTC.

The rearrangement uses TRBV3-1 and TRBJ2-2, with D unclear. Deletions cut 1 base from V and 6 bases from J, with 9 bases between. Germline V lookup: CDR1 LGHDT, CDR2 YNNKEL (reference sequence). This CDR3 has 14 residues. The CDR3 region is CASSQGLYAGELFF. The CDR3 bases are TGTGCCAGCAGCCAAGGTCTGTACGCCGGGGAGCTGTTTTTT.

This clonotype has a count of ten or more. The gene calls are TRBV27 and TRBJ2-1; 12 bases are shared with TRBD2. The CDR3 runs 16 residues. The trim removed 6 bases at V and 8 bases at J, leaving 11 bases unmatched. CDR1 MNHEY and CDR2 SMNVEV come from the germline V gene (reference sequence). The CDR3 DNA reads TGTGCCAGCAGCCCATCTAGCGGGGGGGCAGGACATGAGCAGTTCTTC. Encoded protein: CASSPSSGGAGHEQFF.

The rearrangement uses TRBV12-3 or TRBV12-4 and TRBJ2-3, with 14 bases matching TRBD2. J lost 4 bases, V lost 4 bases, and 7 bases had no gene match. This CDR3 is built from 17 residues. CDR3 DNA: TGTGCCAGCAGTTCGGGACTAGCGGGAGTCCTTGCAGATACGCAGTATTTT. This sequence encodes CASSSGLAGVLADTQYF.